The entry below gives a single TCR beta chain sequence along with its context. The antigen remains unidentified. This entry is derived from a study of shared clonotypes between healthy human individuals. The V and J ends lost 1 base and 2 bases respectively, with 3 bases between them. The CDR3 runs 12 residues. Germline V lookup: CDR1 SGDLS, CDR2 YYNGEE. Study conclusions and caveats: Rarefaction revealed incomplete sorted-subset sequencing despite large depth.

Study donors comprised healthy, HIV-negative adults devoid of recent acute infection or vaccination. Investigators divided CD4+ cells into CD45RA+ naive and CD45RA-negative memory subsets. Profiling relied on immunoSEQ multiplex PCR, and the TCRdb table lists in-frame clones only, not all of them. The sample carries some 2,100,000 clones, 90% to 96% recorded once. The chain recombines TRBV9 with TRBJ1-2, with D hard to call. This sequence was found in a man between 18 and 29 years old in good health. The material sequenced was naive CD4+ T cells sorted from blood. The subset: CD45RA+ positively selected. The CDR3 DNA reads as TGTGCCAGCAGCGTACAGAACTATGGCTACACCTTC. Translating it yields CASSVQNYGYTF.